This TCR beta chain was observed in a study of cytomegalovirus exposure and HLA in healthy donors. Study-level information: The approximately 110 validation repertoires and the approximately 670 first-cohort repertoires shared a platform, a later analysis reported. Findings and limits, study-wide: Associated with cytomegalovirus, according to the listing, were 150 to 200 TCR beta chains. A subsequent analysis found that TCR clusters from the first cohort also tended to co-occur in the roughly 120 validation repertoires, with about 94% of cluster scores above 0.

The donors formed part of the approximately 120-subject validation cohort, distinct from the roughly 700-subject first cohort. Produced via immunoSEQ multiplex PCR; TCRdb's table is partial and in-frame only. The profile shows about 150,000 clones, about 86% of them singletons. The CDR3 runs to 14 residues. Germline V lookup: CDR1 SGHNT, CDR2 YYREEE (reference sequence). Trimming took off 3 bases at V and 1 base at J, with 10 bases between the two ends. Remarks on this clone: Its antigen is unidentified.

The specimen sequenced was PBMCs. The sequence was collected from a human donor in good health. The chain combines TRBV5-4 with TRBJ1-2, with a possible D match to TRBD1 (6 bases). CDR3 protein: CASSSGVGNYGYTF. The DNA of the CDR3 is TGTGCCAGCAGCTCAGGGGTGGGTAACTATGGCTACACCTTC.